Following are 14 T cell receptor beta chains from one sample sequenced in a study of molecular identifiers for immune sequencing clone quantification. One entry per CDR3 protein, called by TCRdb with MiXCR from the PCR reads. The sample lists nearly 650,000 distinct CDR3 sequences; over 25% were seen once. The sequenced sample was naive CD8+ T cells from blood, with Jurkat cell RNA spiked in. Stated subset: FACS-sorted CD8+CD4-CCR7+CD45RA+ naive T cells. The origin of the receptors is a human donor in good health. Some libraries in this study had Jurkat cell RNA spiked in.

The J gene is TRBJ2-7, the V gene TRBV30; the match to TRBD1 covers 11 bases. Germline assignment: CDR1 GTSNPN and CDR2 SVGIG (reference sequence). The CDR3 loop spans 14 amino acids. Losses at the gene ends were 3 bases for V and 5 bases for J; bases not matched to a gene: 6. CDR3 sequence: CAWRMMGQGDEQYF. CDR3 DNA sequence: TGTGCCTGGAGAATGATGGGACAGGGGGACGAGCAGTACTTC.

This clonotype appeared many times. V usage is TRBV14 and J usage is TRBJ2-1; 10 bases are shared with TRBD1. With 0 bases clipped from V and 9 bases from J, the junction kept 11 bases outside the gene matches. Germline V gene lookup returns CDR1 SGHDN and CDR2 FVKESK. This CDR3 comprises 17 residues. CDR3: CASSQDLRTGGGPEQFF. Here the CDR3 DNA reads TGTGCCAGCAGCCAAGATCTCAGGACAGGGGGTGGTCCTGAGCAGTTCTTC.

This clonotype occurred a few times. A read error may be the cause here, since a much bigger clone is one base away. The V gene is TRBV27, the J gene TRBJ2-7, with a tentative D call TRBD2 (5 bases). V lost 5 bases and J lost 9, with 20 bases in between. Germline-derived CDR1 and CDR2 are MNHEY and SMNVEV (reference sequence). This CDR3 has 14 amino acids. The CDR3 protein is CASSPGVSGRAQYF. In DNA form, the CDR3 reads TGTGCCAGCAGTCCCGGGGTCAGCGGAAGAGCGCAGTACTTC.

The rearrangement links TRBV24-1 to TRBJ2-3, with 7 bases matching TRBD2. This CDR3 has 16 amino acids. CDR1 is KGHDR, CDR2 SFDVKD, per germline. With 6 bases clipped from V and 0 bases from J, the junction kept 8 bases outside the gene matches. The CDR3 sequence is CATSFSLADSTDTQYF. The DNA for the CDR3 is TGTGCCACCAGTTTCTCCCTAGCGGATAGCACAGATACGCAGTATTTT.

The CDR3 reads CASSQGTGGGSYNEQFF. CDR3 coding DNA: TGCGCCAGCAGCCAAGGAACAGGGGGGGGCTCCTACAATGAGCAGTTCTTC. The rearrangement joins TRBV4-1 to TRBJ2-1, with D perhaps matching TRBD1 (8 bases). The germline V and J ends were trimmed by 1 base and 0 bases, with 13 bases remaining between them. The CDR3 has 17 residues. Germline CDR1 reads MGHRA; CDR2 reads YSYEKL.

The chain carries TRBV5-4 and TRBJ1-1, with D hard to call. CDR3 length: 16 amino acids. Germline V gene lookup returns CDR1 SGHNT and CDR2 YYREEE (reference sequence). V was clipped by 4 bases and J by 0 bases, with 16 bases between them. CDR3 nucleotide sequence: TGTGCCAGCAGCCCAGGCCGGGAGTTAATGAACACTGAAGCTTTCTTT. This sequence encodes CASSPGRELMNTEAFF. The whole variable domain, filled in from reference TRBV5-4 and TRBJ1-1, reads ETGVTQSPTHLIKTRGQQVTLRCSSQSGHNTVSWYQQALGQGPQFIFQYYREEENGRGNFPPRFSGLQFPNYSSELNVNALELDDSALYLCASSPGRELMNTEAFFGQGTRLTVV.

To note about this clonotype: A read error may be the cause here, since a much bigger clone is one base away. This chain links TRBV6-6 with TRBJ2-3; D gene unclear. V was clipped by 6 bases and J by 3 bases, with 19 bases between them. Germline V gives CDR1 MNHNY, CDR2 SVGAGI (reference sequence). The CDR3 consists of 16 residues. The CDR3 coding sequence is TGTGCCAGCAGACCCGCCTTATTGACACCAACAGATACGCAGTATTTT. Protein sequence: CASRPALLTPTDTQYF.

Notes on this clonotype: The final CDR3 position lacks the conserved phenylalanine or tryptophan, pointing to a likely read error. The chain's CDR3 is CATSRRNRQGFTDTQYS. DNA of the CDR3: TGTGCCACCAGTCGCCGGAACCGACAGGGGTTCACAGATACGCAGTATTCT. The chain joins TRBV15 to TRBJ2-3, with TRBD1 identical over 8 bases. This CDR3 comprises 17 residues. Per the germline V gene, CDR1 is LNHNV and CDR2 is YYDKDF (reference sequence). With V trimmed by 6 bases and J by 2 bases, 13 bases remained unmatched.

This clonotype was counted many times. The chain uses TRBV6-1 and TRBJ1-1, with D hard to call. CDR1 is MNHNS, CDR2 SASEGT, per germline. Trimming cost V 8 bases and J 4 bases, with 8 bases left between them. The CDR3 has 11 residues. CDR3 sequence reads: CASVGPTEAFF. The CDR3 coding sequence is TGTGCCAGCGTCGGCCCCACTGAAGCTTTCTTT.

This clonotype was seen a few times. V and J are TRBV7-8 and TRBJ2-1; D is unclear. Germline-derived CDR1 and CDR2 are SGHVS and FQNEAQ. This CDR3 spans 16 amino acids. Trimming took 10 bases from V and 3 from J, leaving 22 bases between them. In DNA, the CDR3 is TGTGCCAACCCGATACTTCCGACCCCCAACTACAATGAGCAGTTCTTC. The encoded protein is CANPILPTPNYNEQFF.

Only a few counts were recorded for this clonotype. A much bigger clone sits one base away, suggesting this may be a read error. This chain connects TRBV5-1 to TRBJ2-5; a weak D match, TRBD2 (6 bases). CDR3 length: 14 amino acids. CDR1 is SGHRS, CDR2 YFSETQ, per germline. CDR3 in DNA: TGCGCCAGCAGCTTGGGACTAGATCAAGAGCCCCAGTACTTC. Amino acid sequence: CASSLGLDQEPQYF.

This clonotype was counted ten times or more. The chain links TRBV20-1 to TRBJ2-7, with D possibly being TRBD1 (5 bases). Per germline, CDR1 DFQATT and CDR2 SNEGSKA (reference sequence). The V end was cut by 0 bases, the J end by 6 bases, with 18 bases between. CDR3 size: 15 residues. CDR3 amino acids: CSARDPQGILSEQYF. The CDR3, as DNA: TGCAGTGCTAGAGATCCGCAGGGAATCTTGAGCGAGCAGTACTTC.

This clonotype was seen more than once but under ten times. This sequence joins TRBV27 and TRBJ2-7, with a possible D match to TRBD2 (6 bases). The CDR3 has 14 residues. V lost 4 bases and J lost 7, with 17 bases in between. Germline V lookup: CDR1 MNHEY, CDR2 SMNVEV (reference sequence). The CDR3, as DNA: TGTGCCAGCAGTTGGGGGACTGACTATAGGGAGCAGTACTTC. Its protein product is CASSWGTDYREQYF.

Comments on this clonotype: A much larger clone lies a single base off, so this may be a read error. J is TRBJ2-3 and V is TRBV29-1, with D perhaps being TRBD1 or TRBD2 (6 bases each). This CDR3 is 15 amino acids long. Germline V gene data show CDR1 as SQVTM and CDR2 as ANQGSEA. The DNA of the CDR3 is TGCGGCGTCGGGTTGAGGGGGGAGAGCACAGATACGCAGTATTTT. Protein sequence: CGVGLRGESTDTQYF.